This T cell receptor (beta chain) was found in a study of shared clonotypes between healthy human individuals. Study-wide results and limits: Enrolling few donors narrowed the genetic and exposure-history diversity that was represented.

Roughly 84 million PBMCs served as the genomic DNA source for unsorted samples. At deep level, the assay was performed. Profiled with immunoSEQ multiplex PCR; TCRdb holds only in-frame clones, not every one. This table holds around 500,000 clones, approximately 81% found once. The CDR3 is 13 residues long. V gave up 4 bases and J gave up 6 bases, with 15 bases separating them. From germline, CDR1 is GTSNPN and CDR2 SVGIG (reference sequence). About this clone itself: No antigen is known for it.

Material for sequencing was PBMCs. This sequence originates from a woman aged 40 to 49 in good health. Some clones in this sample may be carry-over from other donors' samples. The chain recombines TRBV30 with TRBJ1-2; a possible D gene is TRBD1 (6 bases). CDR3 amino acids: CAWTPGEAHGYTF. DNA for the CDR3: TGTGCCTGGACTCCAGGGGAGGCTCATGGCTACACCTTC.